These 9 T cell receptor beta chains came from one sample sequenced in a study of cytomegalovirus exposure and HLA in healthy donors (dated by TCRdb to 2016 to 2017). Receptor libraries were prepared by the immunoSEQ multiplex PCR assay. The multiplex PCR relied on a mix of 60 forward primers for TCR Vbeta segments and 13 reverse primers for TCR Jbeta segments. The table comes from immuneACCESS by way of TCRdb, which keeps in-frame sequences with V and J called. Part of the clones is missing from these tables; in studies checked, under half for an unresolved V gene and the rest for unknown reasons. The table for this sample lists about 130,000 clones; approximately 77% of them were counted only once. Around 2% of the sample rests with the top ten. The sequencing input was PBMCs. The origin of the receptors is a man under 40 in good health and CMV-seronegative.

V is TRBV19 and J is TRBJ2-2; D might be TRBD2 (5 bases). This CDR3 is 14 amino acids long. Deletions cut 0 bases from V and 4 bases from J, with 6 bases between. The V gene's germline CDR1 is LNHDA and CDR2 SQIVND (reference sequence). The CDR3 region is CASSIEGGTGELFF. CDR3 nucleotide sequence: TGTGCCAGTAGTATAGAAGGAGGCACCGGGGAGCTGTTTTTT.

This chain uses TRBV7-8 with TRBJ2-7, with TRBD2 identical over 9 bases. The CDR3 loop spans 14 amino acids. V trimming: 1 base; J trimming: 7 bases; junction bases outside the gene matches: 5. Looked up from germline, CDR1 is SGHVS and CDR2 is FQNEAQ. CDR3 bases: TGTGCCAGCAGCTTAGGTCTAGCGGGGCGGGAGCAGTACTTC. It specifies CASSLGLAGREQYF.

This sequence joins TRBV19 and TRBJ2-3; TRBD2 might be the D (6 bases). The CDR3 contains 13 residues. Germline loops: CDR1 LNHDA, CDR2 SQIVND (reference sequence). V dropped 5 bases and J dropped 4 bases, with 10 bases sitting between them. CDR3 sequence: CASSFAGPDTQYF. Here the CDR3 DNA reads TGTGCCAGTAGTTTCGCGGGGCCAGATACGCAGTATTTT.

The chain's CDR3 is CASSQIGTANEKLFF. CDR3 bases: TGTGCCAGCAGCCAAATTGGGACAGCTAATGAAAAACTGTTTTTT. This chain connects TRBV7-9 to TRBJ1-4; TRBD1 aligns across 7 bases. The CDR3 sequence is 15 residues long. The trim removed 5 bases at V and 3 bases at J, leaving 6 bases unmatched. Germline values: CDR1 SEHNR, CDR2 FQNEAQ (reference sequence).

The chain has TRBV15 and TRBJ1-4; D is unresolved. V was shortened by 3 bases and J by 5 bases, with 13 bases between the two germline ends. This CDR3 contains 15 residues. Germline V gene data show CDR1 as LNHNV and CDR2 as YYDKDF (reference sequence). For the CDR3, the DNA is TGTGCCACCAGCAGTCCCAGAGCGGCAAATGAAAAACTGTTTTTT. It codes for CATSSPRAANEKLFF.

The genes are TRBV5-1 and TRBJ2-2; TRBD1 agrees at 12 bases. In germline, CDR1 is SGHRS, CDR2 YFSETQ. The CDR3 length is 16 residues. Unmatched junction bases numbered 6, after V lost 4 bases and J lost 5 bases. The CDR3 region has the DNA TGCGCCAGCAGCCTAACGGGACAGGGGGCAACCGGGGAGCTGTTTTTT. Encoded protein: CASSLTGQGATGELFF.

This chain joins TRBV15 and TRBJ2-7; 7 positions agree with TRBD1. With V trimmed by 8 bases and J by 0 bases, 7 bases remained unmatched. Germline V gene data show CDR1 as LNHNV and CDR2 as YYDKDF (reference sequence). CDR3 length: 14 residues. In nucleotides, the CDR3 is TGTGCCACCCGCCGGGACAGTGTCTCCTACGAGCAGTACTTC. This gives the protein CATRRDSVSYEQYF.

This clone was detected only once. The chain has TRBV7-3 and TRBJ2-3; no reliable D call. CDR3 length: 13 amino acids. V was cut by 1 base and J by 8 bases, with 10 bases left in between. CDR1 is SGHTA and CDR2 is FQGTGA in the germline V gene. The CDR3 spells CASSLSEISTQYF. CDR3 nucleotide sequence: TGTGCCAGCAGCTTAAGTGAGATAAGTACGCAGTATTTT.

J is TRBJ2-7 and V is TRBV5-1, with D perhaps TRBD1 (6 bases). V was trimmed by 4 bases and J by 2 bases, leaving 13 bases between them. The CDR3 consists of 14 residues. Germline V CDR1 and CDR2: SGHRS, YFSETQ. Here the CDR3 reads CASSPLQGAYEQYF. In DNA, the CDR3 is TGCGCCAGCAGCCCCCTACAGGGCGCCTACGAGCAGTACTTC. Based on the CDR3 plus reference TRBV5-1 and TRBJ2-7, the full variable domain is KAGVTQTPRYLIKTRGQQVTLSCSPISGHRSVSWYQQTPGQGLQFLFEYFSETQRNKGNFPGRFSGRQFSNSRSEMNVSTLELGDSALYLCASSPLQGAYEQYFGPGTRLTVT.